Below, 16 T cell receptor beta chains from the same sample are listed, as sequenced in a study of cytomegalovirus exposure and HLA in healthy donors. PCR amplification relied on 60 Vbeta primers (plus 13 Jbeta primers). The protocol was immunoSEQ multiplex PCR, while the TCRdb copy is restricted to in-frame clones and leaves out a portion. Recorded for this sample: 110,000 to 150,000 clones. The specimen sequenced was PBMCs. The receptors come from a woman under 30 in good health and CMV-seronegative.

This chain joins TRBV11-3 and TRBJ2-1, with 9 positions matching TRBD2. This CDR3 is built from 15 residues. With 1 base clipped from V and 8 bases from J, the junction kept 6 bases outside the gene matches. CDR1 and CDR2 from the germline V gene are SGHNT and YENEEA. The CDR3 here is CASSLGAGGPDEQFF. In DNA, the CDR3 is TGTGCCAGCAGCTTAGGGGCGGGAGGGCCCGATGAGCAGTTCTTC.

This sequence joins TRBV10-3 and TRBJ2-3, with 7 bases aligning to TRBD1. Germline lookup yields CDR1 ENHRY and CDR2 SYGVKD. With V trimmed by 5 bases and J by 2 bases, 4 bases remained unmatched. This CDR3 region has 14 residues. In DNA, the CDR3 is TGTGCCATCAGTCACAGGGGAACCACAGATACGCAGTATTTT. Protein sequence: CAISHRGTTDTQYF.

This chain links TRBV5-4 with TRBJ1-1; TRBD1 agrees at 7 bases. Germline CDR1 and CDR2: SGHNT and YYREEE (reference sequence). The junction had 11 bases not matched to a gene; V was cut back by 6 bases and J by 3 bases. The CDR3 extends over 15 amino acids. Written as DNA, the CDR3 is TGTGCCAGCACCCTGACAGGGCCAGGGGACACTGAAGCTTTCTTT. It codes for CASTLTGPGDTEAFF.

In nucleotides, the CDR3 is TGTGCCAGCAGCTTTTCGGGATATAATGAAAAACTGTTTTTT. Translated, it gives CASSFSGYNEKLFF. This chain joins TRBV7-2 and TRBJ1-4; D gene uncertain. This CDR3 contains 14 residues. V was clipped by 3 bases and J by 4 bases, with 9 bases between them. Germline CDR1 is SGHTA and CDR2 is FQGNSA. Together with reference TRBV7-2 and TRBJ1-4, the CDR3 gives the full variable domain: GAGVSQSPSNKVTEKGKDVELRCDPISGHTALYWYRQSLGQGLEFLIYFQGNSAPDKSGLPSDRFSAERTGGSVSTLTIQRTQQEDSAVYLCASSFSGYNEKLFFGSGTQLSVL.

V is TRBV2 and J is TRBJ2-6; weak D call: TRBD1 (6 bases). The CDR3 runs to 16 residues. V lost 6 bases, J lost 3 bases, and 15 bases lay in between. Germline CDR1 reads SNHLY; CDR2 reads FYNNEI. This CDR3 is CASSGTGWDGANVLTF. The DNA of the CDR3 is TGTGCCAGCAGCGGTACAGGGTGGGATGGGGCCAACGTCCTGACTTTC.

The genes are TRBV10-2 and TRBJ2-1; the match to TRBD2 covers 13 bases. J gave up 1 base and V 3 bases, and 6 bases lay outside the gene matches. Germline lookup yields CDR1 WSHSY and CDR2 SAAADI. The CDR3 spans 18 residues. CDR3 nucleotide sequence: TGCGCCAGCAGTGACCCTGGACTAGCGGGAGCTTCCTACAATGAGCAGTTCTTC. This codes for CASSDPGLAGASYNEQFF.

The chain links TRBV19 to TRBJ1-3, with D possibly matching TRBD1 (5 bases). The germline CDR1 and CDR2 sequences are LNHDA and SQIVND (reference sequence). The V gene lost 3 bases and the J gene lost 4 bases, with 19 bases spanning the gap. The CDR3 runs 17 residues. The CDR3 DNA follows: TGTGCCAGTAGTATGGCCCCTCTAGAACAGGTAGGAAACACCATATATTTT. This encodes CASSMAPLEQVGNTIYF.

CDR3 loop: CASSQLRQGNTEAFF. For the CDR3, the DNA is TGTGCCAGCAGCCAACTACGTCAGGGGAACACTGAAGCTTTCTTT. The V call is TRBV4-2, the J call TRBJ1-1; tentatively, D is TRBD1 (5 bases). This CDR3 has 15 amino acids. Germline V gene sequence: CDR1 LGHNA, CDR2 YNFKEQ. Trimming left V 2 bases short and J 1 base short, with 11 bases between.

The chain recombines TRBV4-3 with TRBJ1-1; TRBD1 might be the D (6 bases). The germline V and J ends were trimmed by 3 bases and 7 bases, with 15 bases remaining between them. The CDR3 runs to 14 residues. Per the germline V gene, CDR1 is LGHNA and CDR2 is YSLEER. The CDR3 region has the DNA TGCGCCAGCAGCCAGGGTCTTATGGACAGTGAAGCTTTCTTT. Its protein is CASSQGLMDSEAFF.

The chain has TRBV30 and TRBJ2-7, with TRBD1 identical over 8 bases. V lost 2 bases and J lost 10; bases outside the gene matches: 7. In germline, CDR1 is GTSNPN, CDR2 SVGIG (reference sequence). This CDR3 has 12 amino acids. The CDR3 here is CAWSSGQGSQYV. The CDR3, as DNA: TGTGCCTGGAGTTCAGGACAGGGATCACAGTACGTC.

The CDR3 bases are TGTGCCAGCAGTGGACAGAGACTCTCCTACGAGCAGTACGTC. As protein: CASSGQRLSYEQYV. The J gene is TRBJ2-7, the V gene TRBV6-5, with TRBD1 as a possible D gene (6 bases). The germline gives CDR1 MNHEY, CDR2 SVGAGI. The length of the CDR3 is 14 residues. Trimming shortened V by 5 bases and J by 0 bases, and 11 bases separated the two germline ends.

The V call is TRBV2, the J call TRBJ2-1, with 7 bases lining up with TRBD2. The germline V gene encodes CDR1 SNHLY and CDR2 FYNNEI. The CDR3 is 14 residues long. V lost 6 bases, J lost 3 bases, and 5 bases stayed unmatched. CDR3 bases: TGTGCCAGCAGCCCAGGGACTAACTACAATGAGCAGTTCTTC. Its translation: CASSPGTNYNEQFF.

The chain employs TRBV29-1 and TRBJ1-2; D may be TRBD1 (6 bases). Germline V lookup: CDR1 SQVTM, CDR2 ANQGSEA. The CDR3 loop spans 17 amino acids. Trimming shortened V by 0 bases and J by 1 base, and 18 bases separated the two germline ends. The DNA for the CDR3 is TGCAGCGTTGAAGAAGTGGACAGTCTTAGAGATAACTATGGCTACACCTTC. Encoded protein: CSVEEVDSLRDNYGYTF.

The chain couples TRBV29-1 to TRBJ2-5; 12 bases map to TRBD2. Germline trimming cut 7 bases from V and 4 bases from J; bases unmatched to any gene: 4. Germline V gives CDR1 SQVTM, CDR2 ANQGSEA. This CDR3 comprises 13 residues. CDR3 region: CSATGLAGETQYF. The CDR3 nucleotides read TGCAGCGCCACGGGACTAGCGGGAGAGACCCAGTACTTC.

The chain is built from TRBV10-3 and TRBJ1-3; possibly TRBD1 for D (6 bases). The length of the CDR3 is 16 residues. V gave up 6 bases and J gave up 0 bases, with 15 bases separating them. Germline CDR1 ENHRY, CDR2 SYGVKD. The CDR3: CAISVNRENSGNTIYF. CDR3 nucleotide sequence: TGTGCCATCAGCGTGAACAGGGAAAACTCTGGAAACACCATATATTTT.

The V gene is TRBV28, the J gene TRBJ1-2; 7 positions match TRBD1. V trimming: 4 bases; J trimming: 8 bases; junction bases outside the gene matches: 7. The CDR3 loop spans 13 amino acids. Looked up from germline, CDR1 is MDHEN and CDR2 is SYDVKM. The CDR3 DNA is TGTGCCAGCAGTTCCTTCCAGGGGGAAGGCTACACCTTC. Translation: CASSSFQGEGYTF.